This TCR beta chain was identified in a study of spatial heterogeneity in lung cancer. At the level of the study: Consistent detection of more beta-chain than alpha-chain sequences was observed.

The time point was: sample taken at primary tumor resection. The authors sequenced whole RNA from tumor, nontumor lung or frozen PBMC without sorting. A unique molecular identifier was carried by every single TCR cDNA molecule. TCRdb re-analysed the 5' RACE reads in MiXCR, keeping a single row per CDR3 protein. The sample lists some 41,000 distinct CDR3 sequences, 6% to 7% seen once, with around 42% in the top ten. The CDR3 covers 13 residues. Per germline, CDR1 SNHLY and CDR2 FYNNEI. With 10 bases removed from V and 2 bases from J, the gap between germline ends came to 14 bases. This clonotype was observed a handful of times.

The clonotype was recovered from a female donor with early-stage non-small cell lung cancer. The sample in question was PBMCs, obtained at surgery. The V gene is TRBV2, the J gene TRBJ1-1; D perhaps matches TRBD1 (5 bases). The CDR3 nucleotides are TGTGCCATTTCGGCCAGGGCCAACACTGAAGCTTTCTTT. This translates into CAISARANTEAFF. The full variable domain, in which reference TRBV2 and TRBJ1-1 provide the parts outside the CDR3, is EPEVTQTPSHQVTQMGQEVILRCVPISNHLYFYWYRQILGQKVEFLVSFYNNEISEKSEIFDDQFSVERPDGSNFTLKIRSTKLEDSAMYFCAISARANTEAFFGQGTRLTVV.